The clone carrying this T cell receptor beta chain was detected only once. This entry is derived from a study of spatial heterogeneity in lung cancer. TCRdb re-called the 5' RACE reads with MiXCR, one entry per CDR3 protein. Of 8,200 or so distinct CDR3 sequences listed, approximately 9.9% are singletons. This CDR3 region has 15 residues. V trimming: 3 bases; J trimming: 4 bases; junction bases outside the gene matches: 7. Germline values: CDR1 DFQATT, CDR2 SNEGSKA (reference sequence). Time point specified: sample taken at primary tumor resection. Patients with untreated early-stage non-small cell lung cancer, numbering approximately 70, were the donors.

Sample: normal lung tissue next to the tumor, taken at surgery. V usage is TRBV20-1 and J usage is TRBJ2-3, with 10 bases lining up with TRBD2. This TCR derives from a male donor with early-stage non-small cell lung cancer. The CDR3 sequence: CSARASGSIPDTQYF. DNA of the CDR3: TGCAGTGCTAGGGCTAGCGGGAGTATCCCAGATACGCAGTATTTT.